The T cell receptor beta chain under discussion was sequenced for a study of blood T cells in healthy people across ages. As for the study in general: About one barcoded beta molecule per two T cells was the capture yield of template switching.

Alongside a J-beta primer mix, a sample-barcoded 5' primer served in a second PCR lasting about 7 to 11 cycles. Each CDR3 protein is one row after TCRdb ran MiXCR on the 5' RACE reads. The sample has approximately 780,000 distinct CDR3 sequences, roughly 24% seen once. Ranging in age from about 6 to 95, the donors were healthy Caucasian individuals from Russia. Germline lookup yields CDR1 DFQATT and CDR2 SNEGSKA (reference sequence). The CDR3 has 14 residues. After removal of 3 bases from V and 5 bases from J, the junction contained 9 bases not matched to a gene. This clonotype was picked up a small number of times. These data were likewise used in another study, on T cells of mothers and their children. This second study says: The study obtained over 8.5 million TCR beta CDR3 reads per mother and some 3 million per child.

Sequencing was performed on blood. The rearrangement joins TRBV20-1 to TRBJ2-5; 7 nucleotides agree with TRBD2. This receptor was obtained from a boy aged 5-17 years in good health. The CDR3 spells CSARAPGGRETQYF. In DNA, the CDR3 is TGCAGTGCTAGGGCCCCGGGGGGAAGGGAGACCCAGTACTTC.